This T cell receptor beta chain was recovered during a study of blood T cell repertoires in COVID-19. For the study at large: The analysed material was cDNA or gDNA that came from T cells, B-cell-depleted T cells, or PBMCs.

Methods used by the authors: Estimation of nucleated cell counts relied on the amplification of reference gene primers. Libraries were prepared by immunoSEQ multiplex PCR; TCRdb keeps only in-frame clonotypes and omits some of them. The V and J calls and clone size were taken over from that table, and D and trimming were inferred from the DNA. The data contain 160,000 or so clones, roughly 90% of them seen just once; the ten biggest clones take up roughly a sixth. From germline, CDR1 is MNHEY and CDR2 SMNVEV (reference sequence). J lost 0 bases, V lost 5 bases, and 14 bases had no gene match. This CDR3 is built from 19 residues.

The genes are TRBV27 and TRBJ1-4; 8 nucleotides line up with TRBD1. The clonotype comes from a man aged 55 to 69 with active or convalescent COVID-19. Sequenced material: peripheral blood. CDR3 in DNA: TGTGCCAGCAGTCGTTACCGGGACAGGACGACTGCAACTAATGAAAAACTGTTTTTT. It is translated as CASSRYRDRTTATNEKLFF.